These 10 T cell receptor beta chains were all obtained from the same sample, sequenced in a study of tumor-infiltrating lymphocytes in primary liver carcinoma. Each 20-30 mg portion of unsorted bulk tissue served as the source for co-extraction of RNA and DNA. A constant-region primer primed TCR beta cDNA synthesis from about 530 ng of total RNA. Investigators got TCR beta libraries out of three nested multiplex PCR rounds, done with slightly modified ARM-PCR. The first two PCR rounds, around 10 cycles each, used TRBV1-TRBV30 forward primers and a C-beta reverse primer. TCRdb independently ran MiXCR on the multiplex PCR reads; one entry per CDR3 protein. The data contain over 45,000 distinct CDR3 sequences, 65% to 80% of them seen just once; the ten biggest clones take up less than 35%. Source material: liver tumor tissue from sampling region 5. Subset in this sample: tumor region T5, tumor centre. These receptors originate from a man between 35 and 55 years old with primary liver carcinoma and hepatitis B virus infection.

This clonotype was observed a single time. Possible read error: a much larger clone is one base away. The chain has TRBV5-1 and TRBJ2-7, with D possibly called TRBD1 or TRBD2 (5 bases each). This CDR3 region has 13 residues. Germline assignment: CDR1 SGHRS and CDR2 YFSETQ. This CDR3 is CACRSGGGYEQYF. The CDR3 coding sequence is TGCGCCTGCAGAAGTGGGGGTGGCTACGAGCAGTACTTC.

Worth noting for this clonotype: The junction does not match germline at one end; this may be a read error. The CDR3 loop reads CANTFDWGGSGAKVLTF. The CDR3 DNA follows: TGTGCCAACACTTTCGATTGGGGAGGCTCTGGGGCCAAGGTCCTGACTTTC. The chain couples TRBV6-1 to TRBJ2-6, with a weak D call TRBD2 (6 bases). Germline CDR1 is MNHNS and CDR2 is SASEGT. This CDR3 region has 17 residues.

This clonotype was observed many times. The CDR3 protein is CASSLGGTSGRKTQYF. CDR3 DNA: TGTGCCAGCAGCTTGGGTGGGACTAGCGGGAGGAAGACCCAGTACTTC. V usage is TRBV5-6 and J usage is TRBJ2-5; 15 bases match TRBD2. Trimming at V came to 0 bases and at J to 6 bases, leaving 3 bases not matched to a gene. The V gene's germline CDR1 is SGHDT and CDR2 YYEEEE. The CDR3 is made up of 16 amino acids.

The V gene is TRBV11-2, the J gene TRBJ2-1; tentatively, D is TRBD1 (5 bases). The CDR3 extends over 13 amino acids. Trimming took off 11 bases at V and 8 bases at J, with 19 bases between the two ends. CDR1 SGHAT and CDR2 FQNNGV come from the germline V gene. The CDR3 sequence is CADSLNDAHEQFF. CDR3 DNA: TGTGCCGACAGCTTAAATGATGCCCATGAGCAGTTCTTC. Supplemented by reference TRBV11-2 and TRBJ2-1, the full variable domain reads EAGVAQSPRYKIIEKRQSVAFWCNPISGHATLYWYQQILGQGPKLLIQFQNNGVVDDSQLPKDRFSAERLKGVDSTLKIQPAKLEDSAVYLCADSLNDAHEQFFGPGTRLTVL.

Comments on this clonotype: A read error may produce the germline difference seen at one junction end. This sequence joins TRBV20-1 and TRBJ2-2; D gene unclear. CDR1 and CDR2 (germline): DFQATT, SNEGSKA (reference sequence). CDR3 length equals 13 residues. CDR3 DNA sequence: TGCAATGCTAGAGATCAGAACACCGGGGAGCTGTTTTTT. As protein: CNARDQNTGELFF.

Comments on this clonotype: It may be a read error: a sequence one base away is much more abundant. V is TRBV10-3 and J is TRBJ1-2; weak D call: TRBD1 (6 bases). CDR3 length equals 15 residues. Germline CDR1 is ENHRY and CDR2 is SYGVKD. The CDR3 sequence is CAISPGTLRNYDYTF. The CDR3 bases are TGTGCCATCAGCCCCGGGACACTTAGGAACTATGACTACACCTTC.

This clonotype was seen ten or more times. This chain connects TRBV13 to TRBJ2-4, with 7 bases identical to TRBD2. Germline-derived CDR1 and CDR2 are PRHDT and FYEKMQ (reference sequence). There are 16 residues in the CDR3. J was trimmed by 6 bases and V by 5 bases; bases with no gene match: 13. The DNA for the CDR3 is TGTGCCAGCAGCCCGCGGACGGCCGGCGGGGGAAACATTCAGTACTTC. Amino acid sequence: CASSPRTAGGGNIQYF.

Points on this clonotype: One end of the junction does not line up with germline, which may come from a read error. V is TRBV4-1 and J is TRBJ1-1; TRBD1 might be the D (5 bases). CDR1 and CDR2 from the germline V gene are MGHRA and YSYEKL. The CDR3 spans 15 residues. The CDR3 DNA sequence: TGCGCCGGCAGCAGCGGGGGAGGTGGAAACACTGAAGCTTTCTTT. Its translation is CAGSSGGGGNTEAFF.

With regard to this clonotype: A junction end diverges from the germline sequence, so it may reflect a read error. This sequence joins TRBV11-2 and TRBJ2-7, with 9 bases fitting TRBD1. Germline values: CDR1 SGHAT, CDR2 FQNNGV. This CDR3 spans 15 amino acids. The CDR3 protein is CAKSSTGGRRYDQYF. DNA of the CDR3: TGTGCCAAGAGCTCTACAGGGGGCCGGAGGTACGATCAGTACTTC.

The rearrangement uses TRBV29-1 and TRBJ1-2; a possible D gene is TRBD1 (5 bases). Per germline, CDR1 SQVTM and CDR2 ANQGSEA. There are 15 residues in the CDR3. V gave up 4 bases and J gave up 1 base, with 16 bases separating them. The CDR3 DNA reads TGCAGCGTTGCTGCCGAGACAGACATTAACTATGGCTACACCTTC. The encoded protein is CSVAAETDINYGYTF.